Shown below are 6 T cell receptor beta chains from a single sample sequenced in a study of Graves' ophthalmopathy and Graves' hyperthyroidism. RNA transcripts provided the template for amplifying TCR beta CDR3 regions. An opening RT-PCR round employed HTBI primers and preceded a second-round multiplex PCR. TCRdb redid the calling of the multiplex PCR reads with MiXCR, one entry per CDR3 protein. The repertoire holds under 250,000 distinct CDR3 sequences, with roughly 21% as singletons. The sequenced sample consisted of peripheral blood. Source of these receptors: a woman aged 45 to 65 with Graves' ophthalmopathy.

In this sample, this clonotype turned up once. The genes are TRBV12-3 or TRBV12-4 and TRBJ2-6; TRBD1 agrees at 11 bases. The CDR3 has 17 residues. The junction had 5 bases not matched to a gene; V was cut back by 3 bases and J by 4 bases. CDR3 amino acids: CASSFGQGARGANVLTF. Here the CDR3 DNA reads TGTGCCAGCAGTTTCGGACAGGGGGCGCGAGGGGCCAACGTCCTGACTTTC.

The chain employs TRBV6-5 and TRBJ2-7, with TRBD2 as a possible D gene (6 bases). Trimming took off 2 bases at V and 4 bases at J, with 12 bases between the two ends. The CDR3 extends over 14 amino acids. The germline gives CDR1 MNHEY, CDR2 SVGAGI. CDR3 sequence: CASSYMAGRYEQYF. DNA of the CDR3: TGTGCCAGCAGTTACATGGCGGGACGATACGAGCAGTACTTC.

For this clonotype: The junction differs from germline at one of its ends, possibly a read error. The chain links TRBV24-1 to TRBJ2-2; 7 bases fit TRBD1. This CDR3 is built from 15 residues. The germline V gene encodes CDR1 KGHDR and CDR2 SFDVKD. The DNA of the CDR3 is TGTGCCAGCAGTTACCTAACAGGGGATACCGGGGAGCTGTTTTTT. Its translation is CASSYLTGDTGELFF.

This clonotype was detected ten times or more. The chain links TRBV11-2 to TRBJ1-2; 9 bases match TRBD1. The trim removed 7 bases at V and 4 bases at J, leaving 16 bases unmatched. CDR1 is SGHAT, CDR2 FQNNGV, per germline. The CDR3 has 17 amino acids. CDR3 in DNA: TGTGCCAGCACCATAGACCCCGGGACAGGGCGATTCTATGGCTACACCTTC. Translation gives CASTIDPGTGRFYGYTF.

This clonotype came up many times. The chain recombines TRBV19 with TRBJ1-1, with a possible D match to TRBD1 (5 bases). V was cut by 3 bases and J by 2 bases, with 13 bases left in between. Germline V gives CDR1 LNHDA, CDR2 SQIVND (reference sequence). The CDR3 runs 15 residues. The chain's CDR3 is CASSILPGINTEAFF. In DNA form, the CDR3 reads TGTGCCAGTAGTATCCTTCCAGGGATAAACACTGAAGCTTTCTTT.

This clonotype was counted many times. The chain couples TRBV6-1 to TRBJ2-7; 8 bases match TRBD1. The CDR3 runs to 13 residues. Germline CDR1 is MNHNS and CDR2 is SASEGT. J gave up 5 bases and V 5 bases, and 5 bases lay outside the gene matches. The CDR3 DNA sequence: TGTGCCAGCAGTAAACAGGGGGGAAACGAGCAGTACTTC. Its protein is CASSKQGGNEQYF.